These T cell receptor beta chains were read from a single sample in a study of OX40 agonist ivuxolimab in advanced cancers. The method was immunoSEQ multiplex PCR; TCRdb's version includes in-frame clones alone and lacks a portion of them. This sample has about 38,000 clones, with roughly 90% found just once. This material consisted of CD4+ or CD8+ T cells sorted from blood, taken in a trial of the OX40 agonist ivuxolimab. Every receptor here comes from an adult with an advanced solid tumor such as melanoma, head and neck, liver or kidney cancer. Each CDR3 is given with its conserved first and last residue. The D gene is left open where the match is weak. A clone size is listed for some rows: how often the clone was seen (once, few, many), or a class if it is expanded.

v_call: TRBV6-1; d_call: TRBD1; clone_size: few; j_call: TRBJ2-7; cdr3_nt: TGTGCCAGCAGTTTCAGGGACAGGGGTTCCTACGAGCAGTACTTC; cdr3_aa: CASSFRDRGSYEQYF
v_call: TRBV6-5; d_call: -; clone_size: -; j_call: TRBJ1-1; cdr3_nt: TGTGCCAGCAGACACGGGGGGCCCGATTCTGAAGCTTTCTTT; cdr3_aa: CASRHGGPDSEAFF
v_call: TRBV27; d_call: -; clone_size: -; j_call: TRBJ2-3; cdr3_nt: TGTGCCAGCAGTTTATCGCCGGGCCATGGAGATACGCAGTATTTT; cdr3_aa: CASSLSPGHGDTQYF
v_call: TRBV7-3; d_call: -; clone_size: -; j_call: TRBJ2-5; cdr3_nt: TGTGCCAGCAGCACCCGGGGAGGGGGACCCCCGGCGGACTTC; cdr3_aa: CASSTRGGGPPADF
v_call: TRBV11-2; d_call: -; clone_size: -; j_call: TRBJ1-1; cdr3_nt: TGTGCCAGCAGCCCAAGGGGACCGAACACTGAAGCTTTCTTT; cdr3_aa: CASSPRGPNTEAFF
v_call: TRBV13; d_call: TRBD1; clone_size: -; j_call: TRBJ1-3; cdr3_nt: TGTGCCAGCAGCACGCTCGGGACAGGCTCTGGAAACACCATATATTTT; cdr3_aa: CASSTLGTGSGNTIYF
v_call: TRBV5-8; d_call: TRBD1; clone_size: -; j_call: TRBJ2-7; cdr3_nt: TGTGCCAGCAGCTTAAGCAGGGGGCTCTCCTACGAGCAGTACTTC; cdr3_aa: CASSLSRGLSYEQYF
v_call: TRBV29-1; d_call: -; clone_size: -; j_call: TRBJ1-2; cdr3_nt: TGCAGCGCCCGGGTGGCCAATGGCTACACCTTC; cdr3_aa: CSARVANGYTF
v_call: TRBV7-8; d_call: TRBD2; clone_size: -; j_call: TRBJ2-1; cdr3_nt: TGTGCCAGCAGTTTGGGACTAGCGGCCTACAATGAGCAGTTCTTC; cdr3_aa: CASSLGLAAYNEQFF
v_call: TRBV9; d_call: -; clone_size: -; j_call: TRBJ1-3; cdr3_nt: TGTGCCAGCAGCGTCGGGGGGGACTCTGGAAACACCATATATTTT; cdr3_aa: CASSVGGDSGNTIYF
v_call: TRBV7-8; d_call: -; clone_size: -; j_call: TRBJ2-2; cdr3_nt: TGTGCCAGCAGCCGGGACGGCCCGAACACCGGGGAGCTGTTTTTT; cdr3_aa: CASSRDGPNTGELFF
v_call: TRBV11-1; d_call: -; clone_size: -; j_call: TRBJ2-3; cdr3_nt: TGTGCCAGCAGCTTAGGACAGGTGGGAGATACGCAGTATTTT; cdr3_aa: CASSLGQVGDTQYF
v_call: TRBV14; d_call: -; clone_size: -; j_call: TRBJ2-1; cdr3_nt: TGTGCCAGCAGCCACGGGGGCAATGAGCAGTTCTTC; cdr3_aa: CASSHGGNEQFF
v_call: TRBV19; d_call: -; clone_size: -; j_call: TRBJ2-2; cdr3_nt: TGTGCCAGTAGTGATAACACCGGGGAGCTGTTTTTT; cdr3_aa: CASSDNTGELFF
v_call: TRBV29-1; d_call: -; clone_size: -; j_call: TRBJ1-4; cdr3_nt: TGCAGCGTGCAGCAGGGTAATGAAAAACTGTTTTTT; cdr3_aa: CSVQQGNEKLFF
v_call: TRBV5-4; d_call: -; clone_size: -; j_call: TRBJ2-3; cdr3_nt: TGTGCCAGCAGGGGGCGCAACGCCGGCACAGATACGCAGTATTTT; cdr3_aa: CASRGRNAGTDTQYF
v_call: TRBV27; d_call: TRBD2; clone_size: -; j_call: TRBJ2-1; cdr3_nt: TGTGCCAGCAGTTTATCGAGACTAGCGGAGCAGTTCTTC; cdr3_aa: CASSLSRLAEQFF
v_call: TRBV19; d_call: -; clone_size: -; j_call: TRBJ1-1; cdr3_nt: TGTGCCAGTAGTCTCGATCTACTGTTGGGGGAAGCTTTCTTT; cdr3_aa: CASSLDLLLGEAFF
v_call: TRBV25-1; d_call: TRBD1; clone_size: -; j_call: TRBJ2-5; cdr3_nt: TGTGCCAGCAGTGCAAACAGGGGGCGAGAGACCCAGTACTTC; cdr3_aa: CASSANRGRETQYF
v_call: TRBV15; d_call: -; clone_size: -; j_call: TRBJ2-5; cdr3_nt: TGTGCCACCAGCAGCAGCGGGGAGACCCAGTACTTC; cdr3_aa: CATSSSGETQYF
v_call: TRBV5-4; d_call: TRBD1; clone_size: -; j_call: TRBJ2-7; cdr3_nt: TGTGCCAGCAGCCTCCTGGGACAGGGTTTGCTAGACGAGCAGTACTTC; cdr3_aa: CASSLLGQGLLDEQYF
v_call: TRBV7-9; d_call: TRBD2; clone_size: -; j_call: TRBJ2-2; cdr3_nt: TGTGCCAGCAGCTTGGGCGGGAGTTCGGGCGGGGAGCTGTTTTTT; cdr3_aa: CASSLGGSSGGELFF
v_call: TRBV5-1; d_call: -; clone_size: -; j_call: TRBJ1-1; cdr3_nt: TGCGCCAGCAGCTTGGCCCCGGGAGGCACTGAAGCTTTCTTT; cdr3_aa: CASSLAPGGTEAFF
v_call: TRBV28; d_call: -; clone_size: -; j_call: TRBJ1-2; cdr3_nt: TGTGCCAGCAGTTTCCCCCCAGGGATCAACTATGGCTACACCTTC; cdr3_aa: CASSFPPGINYGYTF
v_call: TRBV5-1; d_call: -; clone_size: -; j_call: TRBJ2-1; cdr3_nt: TGCGCCAGCAGCTACGGGACTCCCGGCTACAATGAGCAGTTCTTC; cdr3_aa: CASSYGTPGYNEQFF
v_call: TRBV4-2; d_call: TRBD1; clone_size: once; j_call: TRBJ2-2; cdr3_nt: TGTGCCAGCAGCCAAGATGCTTGGGACAGCCTTGACTTCACCGGGGAGCTGTTTTTT; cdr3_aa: CASSQDAWDSLDFTGELFF
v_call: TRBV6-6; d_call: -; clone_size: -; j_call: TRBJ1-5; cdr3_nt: TGTGCCAGCAGTATTTCGGGAAGTCAGCCCCAGCATTTT; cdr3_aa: CASSISGSQPQHF
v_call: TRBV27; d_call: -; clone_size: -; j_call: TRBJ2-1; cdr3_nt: TGTGCCAGCAGTCACGACTACAATGAGCAGTTCTTC; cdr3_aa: CASSHDYNEQFF
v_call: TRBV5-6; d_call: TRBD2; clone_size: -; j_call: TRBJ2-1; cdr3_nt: TGTGCCAGCAGCTTGGGAGCGGGAGGTTCCTACAATGAGCAGTTCTTC; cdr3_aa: CASSLGAGGSYNEQFF
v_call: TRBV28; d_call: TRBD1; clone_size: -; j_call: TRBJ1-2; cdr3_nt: TGTGCCAGCACCCTGACAGGGCGATATGGCTACACCTTC; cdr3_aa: CASTLTGRYGYTF
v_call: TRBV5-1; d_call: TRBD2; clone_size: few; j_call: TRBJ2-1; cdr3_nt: TGCGCCAGCAGCCCGGAGGCTAGCGGTAGTTCCTACAATGAGCAGTTCTTC; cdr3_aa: CASSPEASGSSYNEQFF
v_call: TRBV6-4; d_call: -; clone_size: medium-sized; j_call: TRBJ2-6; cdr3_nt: TGTGCCAGCAGTGACAACTCTGGGGCCAACGTCCTGACTTTC; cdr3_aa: CASSDNSGANVLTF
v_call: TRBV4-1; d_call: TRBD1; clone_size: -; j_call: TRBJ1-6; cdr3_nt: TGCGCCAGCAGCCAAGAGACAGGGAGCAATTCACCCCTCCACTTT; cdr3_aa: CASSQETGSNSPLHF
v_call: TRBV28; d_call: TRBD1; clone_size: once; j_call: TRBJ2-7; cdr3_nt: TGTGCCAGCAGTCTAGGACAGGGGGGTTACGAGCAGTACTTC; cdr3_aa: CASSLGQGGYEQYF
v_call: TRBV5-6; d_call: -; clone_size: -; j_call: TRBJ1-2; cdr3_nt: TGTGCCAGCAGCTTATCAGTTTTCTATGGCTACACCTTC; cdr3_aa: CASSLSVFYGYTF
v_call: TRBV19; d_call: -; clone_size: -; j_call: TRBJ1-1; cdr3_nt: TGTGCCAGTAGGTGGGCAGGCGCGGCTTTCTTT; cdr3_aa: CASRWAGAAFF
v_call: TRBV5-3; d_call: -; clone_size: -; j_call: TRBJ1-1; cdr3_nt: TGTGCCAGATTAAGGGGTAACACTGAAGCTTTCTTT; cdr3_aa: CARLRGNTEAFF
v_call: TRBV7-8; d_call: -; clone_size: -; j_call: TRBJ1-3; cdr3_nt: TGTGCCAGCAGACCGGGCTTCGGGTCTGGAAACACCATATATTTT; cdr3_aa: CASRPGFGSGNTIYF
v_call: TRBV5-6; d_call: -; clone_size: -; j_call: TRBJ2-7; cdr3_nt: TGTGCCAGCAGCCTGGGAAGCAGGCCGGACCTCTACGAGCAGTACTTC; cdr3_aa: CASSLGSRPDLYEQYF
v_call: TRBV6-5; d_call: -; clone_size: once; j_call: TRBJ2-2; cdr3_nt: TGTGCCAGCAGTCGGGCGGAGGAGACCGGGGAGCTGTTTTTT; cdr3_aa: CASSRAEETGELFF
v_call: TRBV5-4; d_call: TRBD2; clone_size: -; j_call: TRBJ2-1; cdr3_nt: TGTGCCAGCAGCCGAGAGCGGGAGGGCCCTGTAGGTGAGCAGTTCTTC; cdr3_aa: CASSREREGPVGEQFF
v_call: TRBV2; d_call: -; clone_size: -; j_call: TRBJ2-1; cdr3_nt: TGTGCCAGCAGGACCGACCTTGGGGGATACGGTCGGGATGAGCAGTTCTTC; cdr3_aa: CASRTDLGGYGRDEQFF
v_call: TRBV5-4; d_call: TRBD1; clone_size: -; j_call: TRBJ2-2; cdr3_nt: TGTGCCAGCAGCTTTTGGACAGGGCACACCGGGGAGCTGTTTTTT; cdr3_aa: CASSFWTGHTGELFF
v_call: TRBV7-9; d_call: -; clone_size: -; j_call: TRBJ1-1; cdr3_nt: TGTGCCAGCAGCCGTTCGCCATACATGAACACTGAAGCTTTCTTT; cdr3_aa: CASSRSPYMNTEAFF
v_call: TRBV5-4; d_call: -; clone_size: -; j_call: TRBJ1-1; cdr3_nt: TGTGCCAGCAGTCCAAACGGGGTCGGGACTGAAGCTTTCTTT; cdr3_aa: CASSPNGVGTEAFF
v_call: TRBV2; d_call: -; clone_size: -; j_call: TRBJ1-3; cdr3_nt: TGTGCCAGCAGTGCCGGGGATGGAAACACCATATATTTT; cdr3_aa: CASSAGDGNTIYF